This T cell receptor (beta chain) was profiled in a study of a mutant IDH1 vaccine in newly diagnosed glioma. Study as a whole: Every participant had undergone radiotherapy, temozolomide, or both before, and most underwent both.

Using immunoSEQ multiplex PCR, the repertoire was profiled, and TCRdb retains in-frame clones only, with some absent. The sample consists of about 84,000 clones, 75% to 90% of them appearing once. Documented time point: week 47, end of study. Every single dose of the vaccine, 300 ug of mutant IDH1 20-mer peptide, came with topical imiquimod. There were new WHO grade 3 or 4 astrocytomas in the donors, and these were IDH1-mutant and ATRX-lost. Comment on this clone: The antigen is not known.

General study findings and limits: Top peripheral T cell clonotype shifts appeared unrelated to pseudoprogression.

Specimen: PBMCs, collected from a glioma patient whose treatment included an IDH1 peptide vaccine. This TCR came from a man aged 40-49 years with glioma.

For the CDR3, the DNA is TGTGCCAGCGGTGGTGGCGGAGCAACTTACAATGAGCAGTTCTTC. It specifies CASGGGGATYNEQFF. The gene calls are TRBV6-5 and TRBJ2-1; D is ambiguous. Germline CDR1 MNHEY, CDR2 SVGAGI. The germline V and J ends were trimmed by 8 bases and 4 bases, with 18 bases remaining between them. The CDR3 loop spans 15 amino acids.